Sequencing of this TCR beta chain was carried out in a study of Graves' ophthalmopathy and Graves' hyperthyroidism. To note about this clonotype: What it binds is not known. A much larger clonotype is one base distant, so this may be a read error.

Germline CDR1 reads MNHEY; CDR2 reads SVGAGI. CDR3 length equals 13 residues. Study-wide findings and caveats: Most expanded clonotypes from thyroid (those above 0.001 frequency) were also found in blood.

Scientists amplified the TCR beta CDR3 regions from RNA transcripts. Following a first-round RT-PCR that used HTBI primers, a second-round multiplex PCR was carried out. From the multiplex PCR reads, TCRdb called clonotypes with MiXCR, one entry per CDR3 protein. The sample holds roughly 39,000 distinct CDR3 sequences, around half seen once. The study excluded patients with other autoimmune diseases, uncontrolled infections, pregnancy or lactation. Roughly 10 ml of fresh blood yielded the PBMCs by density gradient. Sequenced sample: peripheral blood. The rearrangement joins TRBV6-5 to TRBJ1-1; no firm D call. The TCR sequence derives from an adult woman with stable Graves' hyperthyroidism. CDR3 bases: TGTGCCAGCGGGCTCGATAAGAACACTGGAGCTTTCTTT. It encodes CASGLDKNTGAFF.